The source of this T cell receptor beta chain is a study of Graves' ophthalmopathy and Graves' hyperthyroidism. In germline, CDR1 is DFQATT, CDR2 SNEGSKA (reference sequence). This CDR3 spans 12 amino acids. The V end lost 6 bases, the J end lost 8 bases, and 16 bases lay between the germline ends. Amplification of TCR beta CDR3 regions used RNA transcripts. Following a first-round RT-PCR that used HTBI primers, a second-round multiplex PCR was carried out. MiXCR, applied by TCRdb to the multiplex PCR reads, yields one record per CDR3 protein. Of about 370,000 distinct CDR3 sequences listed, around 19% are singletons. This clonotype has ten or more counts.

Sequencing was done on a sample of peripheral blood. V and J are TRBV20-1 and TRBJ1-2, with a tentative D call TRBD1 (6 bases). This receptor was taken from a woman younger than 30 with Graves' ophthalmopathy. CDR3 amino acids: CSAAGAEGGYTF. The DNA for the CDR3 is TGCAGTGCCGCGGGGGCGGAGGGGGGCTACACCTTC.